The entry that follows covers one T cell receptor (beta chain) sequence. As yet, its antigen is unknown. CDR3 size: 19 residues. Germline V gives CDR1 MGHRA, CDR2 YSYEKL. These data belong to a study of T cells expressing NK-cell markers. Study-wide background: According to the study, TCR beta repertoires originated from sorted CD3+CD56+NKG2C+, CD3+CD56+NKG2C- and CD3+CD56-NKG2C+ T cells. Overall study findings and caveats: These clonotypes, the leaders elsewhere, also led the CD3+CD56-NKG2C+ fraction in a few donors. In a group of several donors, dominant NKG2C+ clonotypes represented 1.0-7.0% of CD8+ T cells.

Scientists made TCR beta cDNA using 5'RACE template switching with UMIs. For each CDR3 protein, TCRdb gives one entry from its re-call of the 5' RACE reads, without DNA. Here the sample table reports about 160,000 distinct CDR3 sequences. The receptor comes from a woman aged 18-70 years in good health. This chain uses TRBV4-1 with TRBJ1-4; there is no DNA to check the TCRdb D call of TRBD1. The sequencing sample was made of blood T cells: a sorted CD56 or NKG2C T cell subset, CD4+ or CD8+ T cells, or bulk PBMC T cells (not recorded which). The CDR3 loop is CASSQGGTGGLATNEKLFF.